This TCR beta chain derives from a study of blood T cell repertoires in COVID-19. Study context: Samples of COVID-19 (acute and convalescent) were obtained from the United States, Italy and Spain. The analysed material was cDNA or gDNA that came from T cells, B-cell-depleted T cells, or PBMCs.

Authors' data handling: The authors estimated nucleated cell counts from reference gene primer amplification. TCRdb's table, derived via immunoSEQ multiplex PCR, lists solely in-frame clones and lacks some. For V, J and clone size, that table is used; D and trimming come from the DNA. The sample lists approximately 320,000 clones, 65% to 90% occurring once. The CDR3 contains 11 residues. Trimming stripped 8 bases from V and 2 bases from J, with 4 bases between. CDR1 is MNHEY, CDR2 SVGAGI, per germline. Sequencing used peripheral blood. The chain has TRBV6-5 and TRBJ1-5; no firm D call. This clonotype was obtained from a human donor in a cohort sampled during active COVID-19. The CDR3 region is CASAGNQPQHF. The CDR3 DNA reads TGTGCCAGCGCAGGCAATCAGCCCCAGCATTTT.